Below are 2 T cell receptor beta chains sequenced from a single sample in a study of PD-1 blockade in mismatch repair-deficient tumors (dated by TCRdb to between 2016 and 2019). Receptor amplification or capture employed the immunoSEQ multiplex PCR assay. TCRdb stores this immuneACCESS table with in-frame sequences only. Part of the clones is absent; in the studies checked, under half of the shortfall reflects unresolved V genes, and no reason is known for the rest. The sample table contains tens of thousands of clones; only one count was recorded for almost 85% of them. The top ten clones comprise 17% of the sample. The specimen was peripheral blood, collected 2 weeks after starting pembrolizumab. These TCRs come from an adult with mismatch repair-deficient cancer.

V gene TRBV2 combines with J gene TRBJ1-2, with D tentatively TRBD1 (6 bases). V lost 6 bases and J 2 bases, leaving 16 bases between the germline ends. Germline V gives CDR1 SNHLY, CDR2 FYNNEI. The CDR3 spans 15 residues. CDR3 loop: CASRDYRVPNYGYTF. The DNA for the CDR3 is TGTGCCAGCAGGGATTACAGGGTTCCCAACTATGGCTACACCTTC.

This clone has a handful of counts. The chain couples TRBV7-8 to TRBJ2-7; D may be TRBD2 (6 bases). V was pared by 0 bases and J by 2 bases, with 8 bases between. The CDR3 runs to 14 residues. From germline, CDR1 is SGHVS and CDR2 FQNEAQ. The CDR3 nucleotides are TGTGCCAGCAGCTTAGCGGAGGGAGCCTACGAGCAGTACTTC. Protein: CASSLAEGAYEQYF.